Listed below are T cell receptor beta chains from one sample, sequenced in a study of blood T cell repertoires in COVID-19. Sequencing used immunoSEQ multiplex PCR; TCRdb keeps in-frame clones, though not all of them. The top ten hold around 5.7% of the sample, which has 100,000 or so clones, about nine tenths seen once. The material sequenced was peripheral blood. All receptors come from a man in his 70s with acute or convalescent COVID-19. CDR3s include the opening cysteine and the closing phenylalanine or tryptophan. Fields, in order: V gene, D gene, J gene, clone size, CDR3 DNA, CDR3 protein. D genes are given only for firm matches. Some rows mark clone size as missing; the rest say once, few, many or name a class of expanded clone.

TRBV27	TRBD1	TRBJ2-7	.	TGTGCCAGCAGCTCACCCGGACAGGGGTGGTACGAGCAGTACTTC	CASSSPGQGWYEQYF
TRBV28	.	TRBJ1-2	few	TGTGCCAGCAGTTACAGGCGGGGTAGACGGCCCTATGGCTACACCTTC	CASSYRRGRRPYGYTF
TRBV2	TRBD2	TRBJ2-3	once	TGTGCCAGTCTCTGGACTAGCGGGAGCCCAGATACGCAGTATTTT	CASLWTSGSPDTQYF
TRBV6-2/TRBV6-3	.	TRBJ2-6	.	TGTGCCAGCAGTCCCCGACAGGACAGCTACTCTGGGGCCAACGTCCTGACTTTC	CASSPRQDSYSGANVLTF
TRBV28	TRBD1	TRBJ2-7	.	TGTGCCAGCAGCCCAACTACAGGGGGGTACGAGCAGTACTTC	CASSPTTGGYEQYF
TRBV12-3/TRBV12-4	.	TRBJ1-2	.	TGTGCCAGCAGGGACAGCTATGGCTACACCTTC	CASRDSYGYTF
TRBV24-1	TRBD2	TRBJ2-1	.	TGTGCCACCAGTGATTTTCAGACTAGCGGGAGCTACAATGAGCAGTTCTTC	CATSDFQTSGSYNEQFF
TRBV11-1	TRBD1	TRBJ2-3	.	TGTGCCAGCAGGCGGGGACAGGGAACAGATACGCAGTATTTT	CASRRGQGTDTQYF
TRBV7-9	.	TRBJ1-2	.	TGTGCCAGCCATGAGGGAAGGGATGGCTACACCTTC	CASHEGRDGYTF
TRBV2	TRBD1	TRBJ2-5	.	TGTGCCAGCAGCGCGGGACAGGGGGCTTGGGAGACCCAGTACTTC	CASSAGQGAWETQYF
TRBV4-1	.	TRBJ1-2	.	TGCGCCAGCCGTTTGGAAGGGGCCTCCTATGGCTACACCTTC	CASRLEGASYGYTF
TRBV5-1	.	TRBJ2-5	.	TGCGCCAGCAGCTTGGCCGGGACGCGGGGACAAGAGACCCAGTACTTC	CASSLAGTRGQETQYF
TRBV9	.	TRBJ2-5	.	TGTGCCAGCAGCGTAGGGAGGCTCCGGTACCAAGAGACCCAGTACTTC	CASSVGRLRYQETQYF
TRBV2	.	TRBJ2-5	.	TGTGCCAGCAGTGGCGCGGGGCGCGAGACCCAGTACTTC	CASSGAGRETQYF
TRBV3-1/TRBV3-2	.	TRBJ2-3	.	TGTGCCAGCAGCCAAGCTCAGGGTGGTAGCACAGATACGCAGTATTTT	CASSQAQGGSTDTQYF
TRBV5-5	.	TRBJ1-2	.	TGTGCCAGCAGCTCCCAGGGTTATGGCTACACCTTC	CASSSQGYGYTF
TRBV11-3	TRBD1	TRBJ2-6	.	TGTGCCAGCAGCTTGGCAGGGGGAAGCTCTGGGGCCAACGTCCTGACTTTC	CASSLAGGSSGANVLTF
TRBV9	.	TRBJ2-1	.	TGTGCCAGCAGCGTAGCCGCAGTCTACAATGAGCAGTTCTTC	CASSVAAVYNEQFF
TRBV6-1	.	TRBJ1-1	.	TGTGCCAGCAGTGAAGATCAAACGGACACTGAAGCTTTCTTT	CASSEDQTDTEAFF
TRBV11-3	TRBD1	TRBJ2-7	.	TGTGCCAGCAGCACGTCGACAGGGATCCACGAGCAGTACTTC	CASSTSTGIHEQYF
TRBV28	TRBD1	TRBJ1-2	.	TGTGCCAGCAGTTCCGCCGGGACAGGGACTAACTATGGCTACACCTTC	CASSSAGTGTNYGYTF
TRBV5-1	TRBD1	TRBJ1-2	.	TGCGCCAGCAGCAACCGGGACAGGGACAACTATGGCTACACCTTC	CASSNRDRDNYGYTF
TRBV2	TRBD1	TRBJ1-2	.	TGTGCCAGCAGTCCTAGGACAGGTATTGGCTACACCTTC	CASSPRTGIGYTF
TRBV29-1	.	TRBJ1-2	.	TGCAGCGTTGTCGGTGAGGCTGGCTACACCTTC	CSVVGEAGYTF
TRBV19	TRBD1	TRBJ1-3	.	TGTGCCAGTACCAAACCTACAGGGGGCGCCTCTGGAAACACCATATATTTT	CASTKPTGGASGNTIYF
TRBV30	.	TRBJ1-2	.	TGTGCCTGGAGTGTACAAGGGGGGGGACTTGGCTACACCTTC	CAWSVQGGGLGYTF
TRBV2	TRBD1	TRBJ2-3	.	TGTGCCAGGGCCGGGACAGGGGCTACGCAGTATTTT	CARAGTGATQYF
TRBV19	TRBD1	TRBJ1-1	.	TGTGCCAGTATCAACCCCACAGGGGGTAGGGCTGAAGCTTTCTTT	CASINPTGGRAEAFF
TRBV7-3	.	TRBJ2-1	.	TGTGCCAGCAGCCTCAGGGGTCTAGCCAATGAGCAGTTCTTC	CASSLRGLANEQFF
TRBV9	TRBD1	TRBJ1-5	few	TGTGCCAGCAGCGCTTCAGGGGGCGCGGGTCAGCCCCAGCATTTT	CASSASGGAGQPQHF